The sample holds a few counts of the clone carrying this T cell receptor beta chain. Antigen specificity is unknown. Data came from immunoSEQ multiplex PCR; TCRdb stores just in-frame clones and leaves some out. The data contain some 17,000 clones, over 65% of them singletons. The data originate from a study of vaccination effects on CD4 cells after COVID-19. Study information: Three convalescent patients were sampled both early and late post-vaccination. Whole-study results and caveats: No early post-infection timepoints were available in the study, which also included few convalescent patients.

Sequencing followed a ViraFEST assay step that expanded antigen-specific CD4+ T cells with viral peptide pools. Upon completion of about 10 days in culture, CD4+ T cells were isolated. By PCR, the person was confirmed to have had SARS-CoV-2 infection between March and December 2020. Participants were vaccinated with two doses of either the BNT162b2 or mRNA-1273 vaccine. Every well got fewer than 2.5 million PBMC, which were grown with around 10 IU/ml IL-2 and 10 ug/ml peptides. CDR3 length equals 15 residues. The junction had 7 bases not matched to a gene; V was cut back by 0 bases and J by 8 bases. CDR1 and CDR2 from the germline V gene are SGDLS and YYNGEE.

The sample was CD4+ T cells from PBMCs cultured with SARS-CoV-2 spike peptides, taken after COVID-19 vaccination. The chain carries TRBV9 and TRBJ1-2, with TRBD1 identical over 10 bases. The source is a human donor who had a prior SARS-CoV-2 infection. The CDR3 DNA reads TGTGCCAGCAGCGTAGTTTCGGGGGACAGGGGAGGCTACACCTTC. Residues: CASSVVSGDRGGYTF.